This T cell receptor (beta chain) emerged from a study of T cell clonotyping in hematopoietic cell transplantation. Study-wide findings and caveats: Without cell sorting, CD4 versus CD8 contributions remain unresolved. Pathologically expanded recipient clonotypes increased progressively from day 30 to day 180 as diversity fell. At the given depth, recipient repertoires were over 97% de novo clonotypes. Higher Inverse Simpson Index values in graft donor and pretransplant recipient predicted broader posttransplant TCR diversity.

Sequencing was performed with immunoSEQ multiplex PCR; in TCRdb, only in-frame clones are kept and a portion is missing. This sample has roughly 38,000 clones, with over 75% found just once. Of note for this clone: Its specificity is not known.

Trimming removed 4 bases at V and 0 bases at J, with 15 bases between. Germline V gene data show CDR1 as SGHNT and CDR2 as YYREEE (reference sequence). The CDR3 extends over 16 amino acids. Sequencing input: peripheral blood mononuclear cells. The receptor was isolated from a woman between 35 and 50 years old in good health. Some clones in this sample may be carry-over from other donors' samples. V gene TRBV5-4 combines with J gene TRBJ2-3; a weak D match, TRBD2 (6 bases). The CDR3 spells CASSASLAASTDTQYF. CDR3 nucleotide sequence: TGTGCCAGCAGCGCGTCCTTAGCGGCTAGCACAGATACGCAGTATTTT. The entire variable domain, with the rest obtained from reference TRBV5-4 and TRBJ2-3, is as follows: ETGVTQSPTHLIKTRGQQVTLRCSSQSGHNTVSWYQQALGQGPQFIFQYYREEENGRGNFPPRFSGLQFPNYSSELNVNALELDDSALYLCASSASLAASTDTQYFGPGTRLTVL.